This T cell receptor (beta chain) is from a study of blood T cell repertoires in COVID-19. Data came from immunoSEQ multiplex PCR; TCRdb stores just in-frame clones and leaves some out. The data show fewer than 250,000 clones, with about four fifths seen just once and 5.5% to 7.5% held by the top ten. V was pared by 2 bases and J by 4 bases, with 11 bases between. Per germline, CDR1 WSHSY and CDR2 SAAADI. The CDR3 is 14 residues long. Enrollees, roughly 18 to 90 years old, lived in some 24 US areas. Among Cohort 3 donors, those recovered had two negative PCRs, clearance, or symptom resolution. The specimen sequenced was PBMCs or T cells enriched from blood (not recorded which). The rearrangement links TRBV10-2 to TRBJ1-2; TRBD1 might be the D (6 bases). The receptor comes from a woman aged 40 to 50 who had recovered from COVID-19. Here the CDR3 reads CASSEQRQAYGYTF. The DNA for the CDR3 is TGCGCCAGCAGTGAGCAAAGACAGGCCTATGGCTACACCTTC.